This T cell receptor (beta chain) was recovered during a study of cytomegalovirus exposure and HLA in healthy donors. Germline CDR1 reads SEHNR; CDR2 reads FQNEAQ (reference sequence). The CDR3 is 12 amino acids. Trimming pared 8 bases from V and 1 base from J, leaving 9 bases between. The study's findings and limits: Reports showed the classifier diagnosing cytomegalovirus status with high specificity and sensitivity. Association of a missense DCLRE1C variant with TCR beta V- and J-gene trimming was reported in a later analysis. It was in a later analysis that TCR association rates were seen to vary by HLA locus, highest for DRB1 and lowest for HLA-C. Serostatus for CMV was the only available immune exposure information.

The PCR used 60 Vbeta and 13 Jbeta primers. Repertoires were generated with immunoSEQ multiplex PCR, while TCRdb's copy carries only in-frame clones and drops some. This repertoire shows about 69,000 clones, about 70% found once; its top ten account for 9.5% to 12%. This clone was counted once. Its specificity is unknown. The specimen was PBMCs. This receptor was obtained from a woman aged 25 to 39 in good health and CMV-seronegative. The chain carries TRBV7-9 and TRBJ2-7, with D possibly TRBD2 on 5 matching bases. The CDR3 DNA is TGTGCCAGCGGGAGATATTCCTACGAGCAGTACTTC. The encoded protein is CASGRYSYEQYF.